The 28 T cell receptor beta chains in this list originate from one sample, sequenced in a study of blood T cell repertoires in COVID-19. The table came from immunoSEQ multiplex PCR; TCRdb's copy has only in-frame clones and leaves some out. Of 150,000 to 200,000 clones in the sample, roughly 90% were seen once. The sequenced sample was peripheral blood. These receptors came from a man in his sixties with acute or convalescent COVID-19.

V usage is TRBV30 and J usage is TRBJ1-5; D gene unclear. Germline V gene data show CDR1 as GTSNPN and CDR2 as SVGIG (reference sequence). Trimming shortened V by 2 bases and J by 6 bases, and 14 bases separated the two germline ends. The CDR3 contains 14 residues. Here the CDR3 DNA reads TGTGCCTGGAGTTTAGGACTTGCCGTTCAGCCCCAGCATTTT. Translating it yields CAWSLGLAVQPQHF.

The gene calls are TRBV5-1 and TRBJ2-7, with D unclear. This CDR3 comprises 15 residues. Trimming pared 0 bases from V and 5 bases from J, leaving 15 bases between. Germline lookup yields CDR1 SGHRS and CDR2 YFSETQ. The CDR3, as DNA: TGCGCCAGCAGCTTGGACAGTATTTCTCCTAACGAGCAGTACGTC. Translated, it gives CASSLDSISPNEQYV.

J is TRBJ1-1 and V is TRBV28; D is ambiguous. This CDR3 comprises 12 residues. Germline loops: CDR1 MDHEN, CDR2 SYDVKM. V shed 6 bases and J shed 3 bases, with 8 bases lying between them. The CDR3 here is CASSPPHTEAFF. The CDR3 coding sequence is TGTGCCAGCAGCCCCCCTCACACTGAAGCTTTCTTT.

V gene TRBV6-1 combines with J gene TRBJ1-2; D is possibly TRBD1 (6 bases). Germline CDR1 MNHNS, CDR2 SASEGT. Trimming left V 0 bases short and J 7 bases short, with 12 bases between. This CDR3 region has 14 residues. The CDR3 is CASSEAQGMGGYTF. CDR3 nucleotides: TGTGCCAGCAGTGAAGCGCAGGGGATGGGTGGCTACACCTTC.

The V gene is TRBV30, the J gene TRBJ2-1, with TRBD1 matching over 7 bases. Germline V lookup: CDR1 GTSNPN, CDR2 SVGIG (reference sequence). CDR3 length equals 15 residues. With 1 base clipped from V and 4 bases from J, the junction kept 7 bases outside the gene matches. In DNA, the CDR3 is TGTGCCTGGAGTGCAGGGACAGCCCTATACAATGAGCAGTTCTTC. Translation gives CAWSAGTALYNEQFF.

The rearrangement joins TRBV7-9 to TRBJ1-1; D remains unclear. Trimming cost V 5 bases and J 11 bases, with 12 bases left between them. Germline loops: CDR1 SEHNR, CDR2 FQNEAQ (reference sequence). CDR3 length: 11 amino acids. The CDR3 region is CASSPLEAAFF. The DNA of the CDR3 is TGTGCCAGCAGCCCCCTTGAAGCGGCTTTCTTT.

This clone was recorded only once. The chain employs TRBV9 and TRBJ2-1, with D maybe TRBD2 (7 bases). Per the germline V gene, CDR1 is SGDLS and CDR2 is YYNGEE. The ends were cut back, 3 bases at V and 4 bases at J, with 17 bases in the middle. This CDR3 has 16 residues. DNA of the CDR3: TGTGCCAGCAGCGAGGGGGGGGACATACAGTACAATGAGCAGTTCTTC. As protein: CASSEGGDIQYNEQFF. Using reference TRBV9 and TRBJ2-1 for the parts outside the CDR3, the full variable domain is DSGVTQTPKHLITATGQRVTLRCSPRSGDLSVYWYQQSLDQGLQFLIQYYNGEERAKGNILERFSAQQFPDLHSELNLSSLELGDSALYFCASSEGGDIQYNEQFFGPGTRLTVL.

This sequence joins TRBV5-6 and TRBJ2-5; the D gene is possibly TRBD2 (5 bases). Trimming pared 0 bases from V and 4 bases from J, leaving 13 bases between. Germline CDR1 is SGHDT and CDR2 is YYEEEE. The CDR3 has 15 amino acids. The CDR3 spells CASSLAAGGGETQYF. The CDR3 bases are TGTGCCAGCAGCTTGGCCGCAGGCGGAGGAGAGACCCAGTACTTC.

J is TRBJ1-5 and V is TRBV30; TRBD1 might be the D (6 bases). Germline-derived CDR1 and CDR2 are GTSNPN and SVGIG (reference sequence). The V and J ends lost 2 bases and 6 bases respectively, with 11 bases between them. The CDR3 has 13 residues. Written as DNA, the CDR3 is TGTGCCTGGAGTCGGCAGGGGAGTCAGCCCCAGCATTTT. This codes for CAWSRQGSQPQHF.

The gene calls are TRBV19 and TRBJ2-7, with 9 bases lining up with TRBD2. V dropped 3 bases and J dropped 2; count of bases not matched to a gene: 2. The CDR3 covers 14 residues. In germline, CDR1 is LNHDA, CDR2 SQIVND (reference sequence). CDR3 region: CASSISGRTYEQYF. The DNA for the CDR3 is TGTGCCAGTAGTATTAGCGGGAGAACCTACGAGCAGTACTTC.

A single count supports this clone. The rearrangement links TRBV29-1 to TRBJ2-2; D not certain. Trimming took off 1 base at V and 6 bases at J, with 12 bases between the two ends. The CDR3 is 14 amino acids. Per germline, CDR1 SQVTM and CDR2 ANQGSEA. CDR3 protein: CSVEVRSTPGELFF. CDR3 nucleotide sequence: TGCAGCGTTGAAGTTAGAAGCACCCCCGGGGAGCTGTTTTTT.

The CDR3 DNA reads TGCGCCAGCACGTCCGCTGGACAGGGCAATAATTCACCCCTCCACTTT. This codes for CASTSAGQGNNSPLHF. This rearrangement joins TRBV5-1 to TRBJ1-6, with 8 nucleotides matching TRBD1. The trim removed 6 bases at V and 5 bases at J, leaving 10 bases unmatched. This CDR3 has 16 residues. CDR1 is SGHRS and CDR2 is YFSETQ in the germline V gene.

For the CDR3, the DNA is TGCGCCAGCAGCCTGTCCGGGACTACTGAGCAGTTCTTC. Translating gives CASSLSGTTEQFF. The chain links TRBV5-1 to TRBJ2-1; TRBD2 matches 7 bases. This CDR3 region has 13 residues. V lost 4 bases, J lost 9 bases, and 7 bases stayed unmatched. Germline CDR1 SGHRS, CDR2 YFSETQ.

The chain is built from TRBV5-4 and TRBJ2-5; 12 positions agree with TRBD1. This CDR3 comprises 17 residues. V lost 0 bases, J lost 3 bases, and 6 bases stayed unmatched. Germline lookup yields CDR1 SGHNT and CDR2 YYREEE (reference sequence). This CDR3 reads CASSLGGGTGGEETQYF. The CDR3 DNA sequence: TGTGCCAGCAGCTTGGGGGGAGGGACAGGGGGCGAAGAGACCCAGTACTTC.

V is TRBV5-5 and J is TRBJ2-5, with unresolved D. V lost 2 bases to trimming and J lost 5 bases, with 13 bases between them. The CDR3 is 14 amino acids. Germline loops: CDR1 SGHKS, CDR2 YYEKEE (reference sequence). The CDR3 is CASSLPGSQETQYF. CDR3 DNA sequence: TGTGCCAGCAGCTTACCAGGCTCCCAGGAGACCCAGTACTTC.

This sequence joins TRBV2 and TRBJ2-1; 10 nucleotides match TRBD1. Germline V gene data show CDR1 as SNHLY and CDR2 as FYNNEI. The CDR3 length is 14 residues. Trimming cost V 8 bases and J 5 bases; bases outside gene matches: 6. The CDR3 loop is CASDRTGGNNEQFF. The CDR3 DNA follows: TGTGCCAGCGATCGGACAGGGGGAAACAATGAGCAGTTCTTC. The full variable domain, in which reference TRBV2 and TRBJ2-1 provide the parts outside the CDR3, is EPEVTQTPSHQVTQMGQEVILRCVPISNHLYFYWYRQILGQKVEFLVSFYNNEISEKSEIFDDQFSVERPDGSNFTLKIRSTKLEDSAMYFCASDRTGGNNEQFFGPGTRLTVL.

The chain links TRBV7-9 to TRBJ1-1; TRBD1 matches at 7 bases. J gave up 2 bases and V 5 bases, and 8 bases lay outside the gene matches. The CDR3 totals 15 residues. From germline, CDR1 is SEHNR and CDR2 FQNEAQ (reference sequence). CDR3 nucleotide sequence: TGTGCCAGCAGCCCCTTAGGACAGGCCAACACTGAAGCTTTCTTT. Protein: CASSPLGQANTEAFF.

The chain joins TRBV6-5 to TRBJ1-2; perhaps TRBD1 as D (6 bases). Germline V gene sequence: CDR1 MNHEY, CDR2 SVGAGI. Trimming took 6 bases from V and 6 from J, leaving 17 bases between them. The CDR3 has 14 residues. CDR3 in amino acids: CASRRTVQQDGYTF. Written as DNA, the CDR3 is TGTGCCAGCAGGCGGACAGTCCAGCAGGATGGCTACACCTTC.

The chain is built from TRBV11-2 and TRBJ2-7; TRBD1 aligns across 7 bases. Germline-derived CDR1 and CDR2 are SGHAT and FQNNGV. The CDR3 has 13 amino acids. After removal of 3 bases from V and 3 bases from J, the junction contained 2 bases not matched to a gene. The CDR3 DNA is TGTGCCAGCAGCTTGGGGACAGTCTACGAGCAGTACGTC. Its translation: CASSLGTVYEQYV.

The chain joins TRBV9 to TRBJ2-2, with D possibly matching TRBD1 (5 bases). The V and J ends lost 4 bases and 9 bases respectively, with 13 bases between them. Germline V CDR1 and CDR2: SGDLS, YYNGEE. The CDR3 is made up of 13 amino acids. The CDR3 region is CASSPGPSWELFF. CDR3 nucleotide sequence: TGTGCCAGCAGCCCAGGGCCTTCGTGGGAGCTGTTTTTT.

This clone was seen a few times. This chain links TRBV5-4 with TRBJ2-2, with D perhaps TRBD2 (6 bases). V shed 4 bases and J shed 1 base, with 11 bases lying between them. CDR3 size: 15 residues. Germline V lookup: CDR1 SGHNT, CDR2 YYREEE (reference sequence). The CDR3 loop is CASSGGLLNTGELFF. CDR3 nucleotide sequence: TGTGCCAGCAGCGGGGGACTTTTGAACACCGGGGAGCTGTTTTTT. Full variable domain (rest looked up from reference TRBV5-4 and TRBJ2-2): ETGVTQSPTHLIKTRGQQVTLRCSSQSGHNTVSWYQQALGQGPQFIFQYYREEENGRGNFPPRFSGLQFPNYSSELNVNALELDDSALYLCASSGGLLNTGELFFGEGSRLTVL.

The chain recombines TRBV29-1 with TRBJ2-7, with TRBD2 as a possible D gene (6 bases). The CDR3 runs to 11 residues. Germline values: CDR1 SQVTM, CDR2 ANQGSEA. V lost 7 bases to trimming and J lost 4 bases, with 11 bases between them. Here the CDR3 DNA reads TGCAGCGGCGGGACCGAGTACGAGCAGTACTTC. Its protein is CSGGTEYEQYF.

The V and J genes are TRBV10-1 and TRBJ1-5, with TRBD1 matching over 9 bases. This CDR3 region has 17 residues. Germline loops: CDR1 WNHNN, CDR2 SYGVQD (reference sequence). V trimming: 4 bases; J trimming: 4 bases; junction bases outside the gene matches: 11. The CDR3 sequence is CASSGPPGQGPNQPQHF. The CDR3 coding sequence is TGCGCCAGCAGTGGACCACCGGGACAGGGCCCTAATCAGCCCCAGCATTTT.

V is TRBV7-9 and J is TRBJ1-2; D is uncertain. This CDR3 spans 13 amino acids. Germline V CDR1 and CDR2: SEHNR, FQNEAQ (reference sequence). V lost 5 bases and J lost 7, with 14 bases in between. CDR3 nucleotides: TGTGCCAGCAGCCGCCCGGGTTTTGGTGGCTACACCTTC. The encoded protein is CASSRPGFGGYTF.

V is TRBV5-4 and J is TRBJ1-1; TRBD1 aligns across 7 bases. The CDR3 sequence is 15 residues long. V lost 4 bases, J lost 5 bases, and 11 bases stayed unmatched. Germline V lookup: CDR1 SGHNT, CDR2 YYREEE (reference sequence). The CDR3 loop is CASSTGEGGVTEAFF. CDR3 in DNA: TGTGCCAGCAGCACGGGGGAAGGGGGCGTAACTGAAGCTTTCTTT.

V and J are TRBV13 and TRBJ1-2, with unresolved D. Germline CDR1 is PRHDT and CDR2 is FYEKMQ (reference sequence). V was clipped by 0 bases and J by 3 bases, with 14 bases between them. This CDR3 comprises 16 residues. DNA for the CDR3: TGTGCCAGCAGCTTAGGCCGGCGAGGGTCCGACTATGGCTACACCTTC. This sequence encodes CASSLGRRGSDYGYTF.

This chain uses TRBV6-2 or TRBV6-3 with TRBJ1-3; D is uncertain. CDR3 length: 16 residues. In germline, CDR1 is MNHEY, CDR2 SVGEGT. V shed 2 bases and J shed 6 bases, with 17 bases lying between them. The CDR3 spells CASSYGGQARPNTIYF. The CDR3 DNA reads TGTGCCAGCAGTTACGGCGGGCAAGCCCGTCCAAACACCATATATTTT.

This chain uses TRBV25-1 with TRBJ2-7, with 12 bases aligning to TRBD1. Germline V lookup: CDR1 MGHDK, CDR2 SYGVNS. V shed 5 bases and J 1 base; nucleotides not matched to a gene: 9. This CDR3 contains 17 residues. CDR3 coding DNA: TGTGCCAGCAGTCCGGGACAGGGGGCCGGTAAGTCCTACGAGCAGTACTTC. It yields the protein CASSPGQGAGKSYEQYF.